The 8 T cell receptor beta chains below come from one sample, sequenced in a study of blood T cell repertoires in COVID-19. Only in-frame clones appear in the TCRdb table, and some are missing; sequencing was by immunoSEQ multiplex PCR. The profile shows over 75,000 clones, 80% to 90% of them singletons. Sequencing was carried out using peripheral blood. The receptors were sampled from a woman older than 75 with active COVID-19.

For the CDR3, the DNA is TGTGCCAGCAGCTCAGGACAGGGGGAATACAATGAGCAGTTCTTC. Translating gives CASSSGQGEYNEQFF. The chain employs TRBV11-3 and TRBJ2-1; 10 nucleotides line up with TRBD1. In germline, CDR1 is SGHNT, CDR2 YENEEA. V lost 4 bases, J lost 4 bases, and 4 bases stayed unmatched. The length of the CDR3 is 15 residues. Based on the CDR3 plus reference TRBV11-3 and TRBJ2-1, the full variable domain is EAGVVQSPRYKIIEKKQPVAFWCNPISGHNTLYWYLQNLGQGPELLIRYENEEAVDDSQLPKDRFSAERLKGVDSTLKIQPAELGDSAVYLCASSSGQGEYNEQFFGPGTRLTVL.

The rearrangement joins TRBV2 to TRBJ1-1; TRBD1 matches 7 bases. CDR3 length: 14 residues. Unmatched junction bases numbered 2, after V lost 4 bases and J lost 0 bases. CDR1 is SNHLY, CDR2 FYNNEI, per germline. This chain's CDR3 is CASSVGTVNTEAFF. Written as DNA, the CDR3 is TGTGCCAGCAGTGTTGGGACAGTGAACACTGAAGCTTTCTTT.

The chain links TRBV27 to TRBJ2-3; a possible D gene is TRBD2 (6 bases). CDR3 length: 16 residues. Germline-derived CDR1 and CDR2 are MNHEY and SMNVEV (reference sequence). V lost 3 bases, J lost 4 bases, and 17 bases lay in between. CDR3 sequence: CASSFGLGGTADTQYF. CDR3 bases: TGTGCCAGCAGTTTCGGGCTAGGCGGGACTGCAGATACGCAGTATTTT.

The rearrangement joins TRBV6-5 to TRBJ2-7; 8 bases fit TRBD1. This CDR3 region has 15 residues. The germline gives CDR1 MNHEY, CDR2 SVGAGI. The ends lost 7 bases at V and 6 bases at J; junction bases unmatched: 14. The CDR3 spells CASTSAGRGQGEQYF. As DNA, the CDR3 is TGTGCCAGCACCTCCGCGGGCAGGGGGCAAGGCGAGCAGTACTTC.

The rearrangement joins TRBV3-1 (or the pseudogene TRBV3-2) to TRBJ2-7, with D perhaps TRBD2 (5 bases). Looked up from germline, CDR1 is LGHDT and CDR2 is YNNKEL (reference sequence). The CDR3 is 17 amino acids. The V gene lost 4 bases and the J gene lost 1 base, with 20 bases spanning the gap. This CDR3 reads CASSPVFLGVWSYEQYF. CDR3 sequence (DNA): TGTGCCAGCAGCCCTGTCTTTTTGGGAGTTTGGTCCTACGAGCAGTACTTC.

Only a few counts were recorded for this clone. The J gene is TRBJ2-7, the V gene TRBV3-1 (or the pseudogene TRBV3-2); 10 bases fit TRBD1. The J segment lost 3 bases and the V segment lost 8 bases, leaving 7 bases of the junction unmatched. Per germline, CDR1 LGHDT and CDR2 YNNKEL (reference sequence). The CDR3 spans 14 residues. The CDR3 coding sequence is TGTGCCAGCCAAGGGGGACAGGGGTTCTACGAGCAGTACTTC. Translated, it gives CASQGGQGFYEQYF.

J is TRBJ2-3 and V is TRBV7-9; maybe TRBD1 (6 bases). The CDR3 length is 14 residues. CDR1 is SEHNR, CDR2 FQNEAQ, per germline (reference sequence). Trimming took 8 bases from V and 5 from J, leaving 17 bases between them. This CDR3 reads CASGTDRRLDTQYF. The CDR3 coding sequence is TGTGCCAGCGGAACCGACAGGCGCCTAGATACGCAGTATTTT.

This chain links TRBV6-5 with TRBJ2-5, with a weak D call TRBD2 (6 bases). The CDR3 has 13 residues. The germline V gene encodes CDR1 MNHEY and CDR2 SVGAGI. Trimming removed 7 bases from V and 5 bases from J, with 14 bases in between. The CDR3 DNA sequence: TGTGCCAGCAAAAGGACCCGGGGGGAGACCCAGTACTTC. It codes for CASKRTRGETQYF.